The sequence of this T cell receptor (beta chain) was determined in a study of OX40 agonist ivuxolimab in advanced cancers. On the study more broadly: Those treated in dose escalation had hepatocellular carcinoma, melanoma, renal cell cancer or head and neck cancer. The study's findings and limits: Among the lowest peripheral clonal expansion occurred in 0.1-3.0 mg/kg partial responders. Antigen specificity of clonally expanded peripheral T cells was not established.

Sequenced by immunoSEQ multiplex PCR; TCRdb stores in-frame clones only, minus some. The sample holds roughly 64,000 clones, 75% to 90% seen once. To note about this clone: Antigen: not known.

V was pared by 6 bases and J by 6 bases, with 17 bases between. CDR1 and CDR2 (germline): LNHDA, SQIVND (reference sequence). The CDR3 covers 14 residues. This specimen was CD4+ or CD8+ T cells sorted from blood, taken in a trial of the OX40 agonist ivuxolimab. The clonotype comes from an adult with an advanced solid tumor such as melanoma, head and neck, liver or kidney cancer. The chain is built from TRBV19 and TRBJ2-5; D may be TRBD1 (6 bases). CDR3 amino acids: CASSSWSGEQTQYF. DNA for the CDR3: TGTGCCAGTAGCTCCTGGTCAGGGGAGCAGACCCAGTACTTC.